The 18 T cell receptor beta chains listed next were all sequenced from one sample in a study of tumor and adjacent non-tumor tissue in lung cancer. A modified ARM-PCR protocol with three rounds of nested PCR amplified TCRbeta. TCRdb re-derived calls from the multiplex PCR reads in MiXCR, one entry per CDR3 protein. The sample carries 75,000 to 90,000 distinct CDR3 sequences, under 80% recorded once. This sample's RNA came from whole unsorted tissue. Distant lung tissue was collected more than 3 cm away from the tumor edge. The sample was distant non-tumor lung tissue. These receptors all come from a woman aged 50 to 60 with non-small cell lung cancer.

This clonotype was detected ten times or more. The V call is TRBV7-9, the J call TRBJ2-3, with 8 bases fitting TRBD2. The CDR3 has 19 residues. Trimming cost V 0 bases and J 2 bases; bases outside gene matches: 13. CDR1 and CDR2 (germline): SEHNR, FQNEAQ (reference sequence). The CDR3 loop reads CASSLARLAGTFPTDTQYF. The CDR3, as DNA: TGTGCCAGCAGCTTAGCTAGGCTAGCGGGCACCTTCCCCACAGATACGCAGTATTTT.

In DNA, the CDR3 is TGTGCCAGCAGCGTAGTCGATTCCGGGGGGGGAGATACGCAGTATTTT. Protein sequence: CASSVVDSGGGDTQYF. The V call is TRBV9, the J call TRBJ2-3, with 8 bases identical to TRBD2. Germline V gene sequence: CDR1 SGDLS, CDR2 YYNGEE. The CDR3 is 16 residues long. The V gene end was trimmed by 0 bases and the J gene end by 5 bases; junction bases not matched to a gene: 8.

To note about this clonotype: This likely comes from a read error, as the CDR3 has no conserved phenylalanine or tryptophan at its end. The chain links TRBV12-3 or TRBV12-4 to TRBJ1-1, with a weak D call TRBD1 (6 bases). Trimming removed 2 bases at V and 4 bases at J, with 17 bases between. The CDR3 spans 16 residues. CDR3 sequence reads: CASSLRAGAGITEAFY. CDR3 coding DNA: TGTGCCAGCAGTTTAAGAGCAGGGGCTGGGATCACTGAAGCTTTCTAT.

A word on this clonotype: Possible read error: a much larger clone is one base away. This CDR3 is CASSTRGQYF. DNA of the CDR3: TGTGCCAGCAGCACCCGGGGGCAGTATTTT. This rearrangement joins TRBV21-1 to TRBJ2-3; TRBD1, the table's D call, lacks a check against the DNA. TRBV21-1 is designated a pseudogene. The CDR3 spans 10 residues.

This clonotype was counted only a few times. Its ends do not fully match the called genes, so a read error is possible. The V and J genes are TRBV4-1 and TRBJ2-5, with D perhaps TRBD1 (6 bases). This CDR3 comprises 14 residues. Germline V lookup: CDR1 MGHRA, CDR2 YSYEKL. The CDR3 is CASSGTIDEETQYF. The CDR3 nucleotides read TGTGCCAGCTCCGGGACAATCGATGAAGAGACCCAGTACTTC.

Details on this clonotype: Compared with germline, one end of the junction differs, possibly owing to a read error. CDR3 nucleotides: TGTACCATCAATGAGGGGACTAGGGGGATCTATGAGCGGTTCTTC. Protein sequence: CTINEGTRGIYERFF. The chain is built from TRBV6-5 and TRBJ2-1, with 8 bases aligning to TRBD2. The CDR3 consists of 15 residues. Germline loops: CDR1 MNHEY, CDR2 SVGAGI.

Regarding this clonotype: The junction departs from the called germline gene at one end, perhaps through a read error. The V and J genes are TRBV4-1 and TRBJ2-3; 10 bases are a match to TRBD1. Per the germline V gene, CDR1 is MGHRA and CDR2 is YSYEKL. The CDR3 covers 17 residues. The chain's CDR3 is CASSHAPGDRGPDTQYF. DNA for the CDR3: TGCGCCAGCAGCCACGCTCCGGGGGACAGGGGCCCAGATACCCAGTATTTT.

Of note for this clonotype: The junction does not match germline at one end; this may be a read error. The CDR3 region has the DNA TGTGCCAGGAGTTATACGGCGGGAGGAGGAAATGAGCAGTTCTTC. Amino acid sequence: CARSYTAGGGNEQFF. The rearrangement uses TRBV6-5 and TRBJ2-1; 8 positions match TRBD2. This CDR3 spans 15 amino acids. Germline CDR1 is MNHEY and CDR2 is SVGAGI.

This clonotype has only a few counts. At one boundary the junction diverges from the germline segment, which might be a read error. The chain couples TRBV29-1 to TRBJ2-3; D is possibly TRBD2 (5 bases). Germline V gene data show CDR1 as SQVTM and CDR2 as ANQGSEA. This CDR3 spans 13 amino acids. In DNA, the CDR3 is TGCAGCGTTCTGAGCGGTCGCCCAGATGCGCAGTATTTT. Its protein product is CSVLSGRPDAQYF.

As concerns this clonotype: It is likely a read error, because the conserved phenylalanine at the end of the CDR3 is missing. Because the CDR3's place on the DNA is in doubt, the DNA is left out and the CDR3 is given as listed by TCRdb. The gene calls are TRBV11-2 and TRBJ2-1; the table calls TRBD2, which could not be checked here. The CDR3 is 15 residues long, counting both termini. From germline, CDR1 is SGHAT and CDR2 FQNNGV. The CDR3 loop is CASSLETSGRAEHFS.

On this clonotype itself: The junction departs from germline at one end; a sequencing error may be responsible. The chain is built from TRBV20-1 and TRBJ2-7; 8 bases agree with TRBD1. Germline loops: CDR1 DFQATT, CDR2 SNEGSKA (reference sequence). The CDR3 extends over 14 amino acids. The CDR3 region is CSAPQGAGSDKQYF. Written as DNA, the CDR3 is TGCAGTGCTCCCCAGGGGGCGGGTTCGGACAAGCAATACTTC.

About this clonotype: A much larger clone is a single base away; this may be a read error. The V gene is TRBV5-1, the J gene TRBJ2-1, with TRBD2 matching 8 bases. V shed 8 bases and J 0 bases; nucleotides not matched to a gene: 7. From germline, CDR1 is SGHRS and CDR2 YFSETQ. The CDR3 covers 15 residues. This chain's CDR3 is CARRESGSSYNEQFF. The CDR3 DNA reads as TGCGCCAGGAGGGAGAGCGGGAGCTCCTACAATGAGCAGTTCTTC.

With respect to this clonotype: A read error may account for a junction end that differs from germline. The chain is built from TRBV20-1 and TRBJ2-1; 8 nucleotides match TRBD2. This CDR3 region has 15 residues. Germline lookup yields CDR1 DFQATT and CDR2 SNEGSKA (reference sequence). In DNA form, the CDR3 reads TGCAGTACTAGGGTGACTAGCGTATACCACAATGAGCAGCTCTTC. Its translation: CSTRVTSVYHNEQLF.

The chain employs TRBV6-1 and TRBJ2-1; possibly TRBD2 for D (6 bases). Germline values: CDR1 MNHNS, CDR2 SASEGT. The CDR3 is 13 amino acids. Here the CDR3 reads CAIRREVGNEQFF. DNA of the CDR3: TGTGCTATCAGGAGGGAGGTGGGCAATGAGCAGTTCTTC.

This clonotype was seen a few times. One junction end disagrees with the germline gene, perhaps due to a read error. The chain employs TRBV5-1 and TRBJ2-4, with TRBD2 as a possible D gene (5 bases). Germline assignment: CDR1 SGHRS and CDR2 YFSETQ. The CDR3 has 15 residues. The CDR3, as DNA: TGCGTCAGCAGCTCGGGGAGCCAGCCCACGGACATTCAGTACTTC. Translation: CVSSSGSQPTDIQYF.

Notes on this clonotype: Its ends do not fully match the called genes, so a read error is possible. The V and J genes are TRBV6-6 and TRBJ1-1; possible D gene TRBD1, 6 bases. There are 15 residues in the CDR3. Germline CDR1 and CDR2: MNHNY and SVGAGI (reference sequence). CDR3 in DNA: TGTACCAGCAGTTCCCCGAGAGGGGGTAACACTGAAGCTTTCTTT. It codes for CTSSSPRGGNTEAFF.

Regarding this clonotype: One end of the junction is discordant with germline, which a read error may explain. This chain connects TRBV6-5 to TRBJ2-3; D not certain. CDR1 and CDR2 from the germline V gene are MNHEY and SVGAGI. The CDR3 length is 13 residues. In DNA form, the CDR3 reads TGTGCCAGCACCTCGAGAGCTTCGGATACCCAGTATTTT. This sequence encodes CASTSRASDTQYF.

The CDR3 sequence: CASSPTVGKGVLDEQYF. CDR3 nucleotides: TGTGCCAGCAGCCCAACAGTGGGCAAGGGGGTTCTGGACGAGCAGTACTTC. V and J are TRBV5-4 and TRBJ2-7; tentative D call: TRBD1 (6 bases). Germline V gives CDR1 SGHNT, CDR2 YYREEE (reference sequence). The V end lost 4 bases, the J end lost 5 bases, and 25 bases lay between the germline ends. The CDR3 contains 17 residues.